This T cell receptor (beta chain) was retrieved from a study of blood T cell repertoires in COVID-19. Study information: Samples of COVID-19 (acute and convalescent) were obtained from the United States, Italy and Spain.

The CDR3 runs to 13 residues. Trimming cost V 4 bases and J 4 bases, with 12 bases left between them. Germline CDR1 and CDR2: SQVTM and ANQGSEA. Original data processing: Reference gene primer amplification gave nucleated cell count estimates. Sequencing was performed with immunoSEQ multiplex PCR; in TCRdb, only in-frame clones are kept and a portion is missing. V, J and clone size are taken as reported in that table, and D and trimming were inferred from the DNA itself. Of about 180,000 clones detected, about nine tenths appear once; the ten largest clones hold about 4.1%. The sample consisted of peripheral blood. The origin of this receptor is a woman between 25 and 40 years old with acute or convalescent COVID-19. The V and J genes are TRBV29-1 and TRBJ2-3; no reliable D call. In nucleotides, the CDR3 is TGCAGCGTTGGTCGTAGAGGTGCAGATACGCAGTATTTT. This encodes CSVGRRGADTQYF.